The 15 T cell receptor beta chains presented below share a single source sample, sequenced in a study of cytomegalovirus exposure and HLA in healthy donors. Vbeta (60) and Jbeta (13) primers were used in the PCR. Only in-frame clones appear in the TCRdb table, and some are missing; sequencing was by immunoSEQ multiplex PCR. The sample shows roughly 150,000 clones, about 80% of them seen only once. Material: PBMCs. Every receptor here comes from a woman in her forties in good health and CMV-seronegative.

V and J are TRBV7-3 and TRBJ2-2; D is perhaps TRBD2 (6 bases). The V end lost 6 bases, the J end lost 0 bases, and 20 bases lay between the germline ends. The CDR3 extends over 18 amino acids. Germline CDR1 is SGHTA and CDR2 is FQGTGA. Here the CDR3 reads CASSLAPGPSANTGELFF. CDR3 nucleotide sequence: TGTGCCAGCAGTCTGGCTCCGGGCCCTAGCGCGAACACCGGGGAGCTGTTTTTT.

The rearrangement links TRBV19 to TRBJ2-3; 13 nucleotides align to TRBD2. The V and J ends lost 3 bases and 6 bases, in that order; junction bases with no gene match: 6. Looked up from germline, CDR1 is LNHDA and CDR2 is SQIVND (reference sequence). The CDR3 contains 16 residues. The CDR3 DNA follows: TGTGCCAGTAGTATCACCGGGACTAGCGGGATGGATACGCAGTATTTT. This codes for CASSITGTSGMDTQYF.

V usage is TRBV5-1 and J usage is TRBJ2-7; 7 nucleotides line up with TRBD2. This CDR3 spans 15 amino acids. J lost 3 bases, V lost 0 bases, and 6 bases had no gene match. In germline, CDR1 is SGHRS, CDR2 YFSETQ. The CDR3 coding sequence is TGCGCCAGCAGCTTGGATGGCGGGGGAGACTACGAGCAGTACTTC. This sequence encodes CASSLDGGGDYEQYF.

The chain employs TRBV14 and TRBJ2-2; 11 nucleotides agree with TRBD2. Per the germline V gene, CDR1 is SGHDN and CDR2 is FVKESK. Trimming cost V 6 bases and J 4 bases; bases outside gene matches: 4. The CDR3 has 15 residues. For the CDR3, the DNA is TGTGCCAGCAGTCTAGCGGGAGGTTTCACCGGGGAGCTGTTTTTT. Translating gives CASSLAGGFTGELFF.

The chain joins TRBV19 to TRBJ2-2; 9 bases agree with TRBD2. The CDR3 covers 16 residues. Germline-derived CDR1 and CDR2 are LNHDA and SQIVND (reference sequence). V lost 3 bases, J lost 7 bases, and 9 bases stayed unmatched. CDR3: CASSIYASGDGGELFF. The CDR3 bases are TGTGCCAGTAGTATTTATGCTAGCGGGGACGGCGGGGAGCTGTTTTTT.

The V gene is TRBV19, the J gene TRBJ2-5; 8 bases align to TRBD2. V lost 0 bases and J lost 5; bases outside the gene matches: 8. Germline lookup yields CDR1 LNHDA and CDR2 SQIVND (reference sequence). CDR3 length: 16 amino acids. In DNA, the CDR3 is TGTGCCAGTAGTATAGAGTCCGGGGGGGCGAGTGAGACCCAGTACTTC. Encoded protein: CASSIESGGASETQYF.

The genes are TRBV11-1 and TRBJ2-7, with TRBD2 matching over 7 bases. The length of the CDR3 is 15 residues. Germline CDR1 reads SGHAT; CDR2 reads FQDESV (reference sequence). Trimming at V came to 0 bases and at J to 5 bases, leaving 7 bases not matched to a gene. The CDR3 sequence: CASSLAGGSLNEQYF. The CDR3 DNA reads as TGTGCCAGCAGCTTAGCGGGCGGGAGTCTTAACGAGCAGTACTTC.

The rearrangement uses TRBV7-6 and TRBJ1-1; D not resolved. The length of the CDR3 is 15 residues. From germline, CDR1 is SGHVS and CDR2 FNYEAQ. Trimming removed 5 bases from V and 1 base from J, with 14 bases in between. The CDR3 region is CASSPQVDGNTEAFF. In nucleotides, the CDR3 is TGTGCCAGCAGCCCCCAGGTTGACGGGAACACTGAAGCTTTCTTT.

The rearrangement joins TRBV4-3 to TRBJ2-7, with D maybe TRBD1 (6 bases). V lost 0 bases and J lost 7, with 19 bases in between. In germline, CDR1 is LGHNA, CDR2 YSLEER. The CDR3 has 16 amino acids. CDR3 sequence: CASSQDWTEDRMEQYF. CDR3 coding DNA: TGCGCCAGCAGCCAAGATTGGACAGAAGATAGGATGGAGCAGTACTTC.

This clone has only a few counts. V is TRBV7-9 and J is TRBJ1-3; D ambiguous. This CDR3 region has 14 residues. Germline values: CDR1 SEHNR, CDR2 FQNEAQ (reference sequence). The germline V and J ends were trimmed by 4 bases and 0 bases, with 7 bases remaining between them. The chain's CDR3 is CASSYSRSGNTIYF. DNA for the CDR3: TGTGCCAGCAGCTATTCTCGCTCTGGAAACACCATATATTTT.

V is TRBV7-9 and J is TRBJ1-6, with 8 positions matching TRBD1. CDR1 and CDR2 (germline): SEHNR, FQNEAQ (reference sequence). J lost 10 bases, V lost 5 bases, and 13 bases had no gene match. CDR3 length: 16 residues. CDR3 residues: CASSKDRVRAESPLHF. The CDR3 DNA follows: TGTGCCAGCAGCAAGGACAGGGTTCGAGCAGAGTCACCCCTCCACTTT. The variable domain in full, completed from reference TRBV7-9 and TRBJ1-6, reads DTGVSQNPRHKITKRGQNVTFRCDPISEHNRLYWYRQTLGQGPEFLTYFQNEAQLEKSRLLSDRFSAERPKGSFSTLEIQRTEQGDSAMYLCASSKDRVRAESPLHFGNGTRLTVT.

The chain is built from TRBV7-8 and TRBJ2-5; 7 bases are a match to TRBD1. Germline V gives CDR1 SGHVS, CDR2 FQNEAQ. The length of the CDR3 is 17 residues. V trimming: 5 bases; J trimming: 1 base; junction bases outside the gene matches: 13. The DNA for the CDR3 is TGTGCCAGCAGCCAAAGACCGGTTCCAGGGGGCCAAGAGACCCAGTACTTC. Protein product: CASSQRPVPGGQETQYF. Combining the CDR3 with reference TRBV7-8 and TRBJ2-5 gives the whole variable domain GAGVSQSPRYKVAKRGQDVALRCDPISGHVSLFWYQQALGQGPEFLTYFQNEAQLDKSGLPSDRFFAERPEGSVSTLKIQRTQQEDSAVYLCASSQRPVPGGQETQYFGPGTRLLVL.

The chain uses TRBV19 and TRBJ2-2, with TRBD2 as a possible D gene (5 bases). Germline V CDR1 and CDR2: LNHDA, SQIVND (reference sequence). The CDR3 is made up of 15 amino acids. Trimming removed 8 bases from V and 3 bases from J, with 16 bases in between. For the CDR3, the DNA is TGTGCCAGTTGCAGCCCAACTAGGGACACCGGGGAGCTGTTTTTT. This encodes CASCSPTRDTGELFF. The full variable domain, completed using reference TRBV19 and TRBJ2-2, is DGGITQSPKYLFRKEGQNVTLSCEQNLNHDAMYWYRQDPGQGLRLIYYSQIVNDFQKGDIAEGYSVSREKKESFPLTVTSAQKNPTAFYLCASCSPTRDTGELFFGEGSRLTVL.

The chain is built from TRBV7-2 and TRBJ2-7; 12 bases fit TRBD2. The CDR3 has 16 residues. The germline CDR1 and CDR2 sequences are SGHTA and FQGNSA. V shed 5 bases, J shed 3 bases, and the junction held 8 bases outside the gene matches. CDR3 loop: CASSATLAGGNYEQYF. CDR3 coding DNA: TGTGCCAGCAGCGCCACGCTAGCGGGGGGGAACTACGAGCAGTACTTC.

The chain links TRBV9 to TRBJ2-1; 13 bases agree with TRBD2. V was clipped by 4 bases and J by 9 bases; unmatched bases: 7. This CDR3 comprises 15 residues. Germline lookup yields CDR1 SGDLS and CDR2 YYNGEE. The CDR3 coding sequence is TGTGCCAGCAGCTCCTCCGGGACTAGCGGGGTTGAGCAGTTCTTC. Protein: CASSSSGTSGVEQFF.